The present T cell receptor (beta chain) was sequenced within a study of HIV-infected patients and healthy controls. General study results and limits: Comparisons were complicated because patients and controls had unequal numbers of distinct sequences.

The CDR3 sequence is 13 residues long. Germline CDR1 MGHDK, CDR2 SYGVNS. cDNA was made from 500 ng RNA using alpha and beta constant primers. Each of the alpha and beta chains got its own library through chain-specific third strand synthesis with indices. A 5' RACE adapter with a random hexamer and the SP2 primer site was joined to cDNA. Second strand synthesis was primed from the SP2 site. TCRdb independently ran MiXCR on the 5' RACE reads; one entry per CDR3 protein. The repertoire holds 20,000 to 30,000 distinct CDR3 sequences, more than 7.5% seen once, with 4% in the top ten. No cell fractionation was done, so the repertoire covers all unsorted peripheral blood T cells. Peripheral blood, 2.5 ml, was drawn for RNA extraction. As concerns this clonotype: What it binds is unknown. A much larger clonotype is one base distant, so this may be a read error.

This chain connects TRBV25-1 to TRBJ1-5; D is ambiguous. The sequenced sample was blood. This sequence originates from an adult in good health. In DNA, the CDR3 is TGTCCCAGCAGTGATTTGGGCAATCAGCCCCAGCATTTT. Its protein is CPSSDLGNQPQHF.